Described below is a single TCR beta chain sequence and its context. Its specific antigen is unknown. Nothing much larger sits one base from this clone, and base qualities are not available. The data originate from a study of shared clonotypes between healthy human individuals (dated by TCRdb to about 2020). Concerning the study at large: The cohort comprised a couple of women and a few men aged 18 to 49 years. For each donor, CD4 naive and CD4 memory were each given three plates, CD8 naive was given two plates, and CD8 memory was given one plate. Blood TCR repertoires of a handful of healthy adults were deeply sequenced to estimate repertoire size and the extent of clonotype sharing between individuals. To increase sequencing depth and limit assay-specific biases, different laboratories used diverse techniques to prepare libraries and sequence TCR repertoires. Each donor's leukapheresis produced roughly between about 0.8 and 10 billion PBMCs.

Deletion took 3 bases off V and 4 bases off J, with a span of 18 bases between the germline ends. Its CDR3 holds 17 amino acids, cysteine through phenylalanine. Here the CDR3 DNA is all that survives: 51 bases in frame from base 1. Per the germline V gene, KGHSH is the CDR1 and LQKENI is the CDR2. For the CD8 naive samples, CD45RO-negative cells were positively selected for CCR7, yielding a CD45RA+CCR7+ population from which TemRA cells were excluded. The donors were healthy, HIV-negative adults with no recently reported acute infections or vaccinations. All donors were Caucasian adults living in Nashville, Tennessee, USA. Blood was collected by leukapheresis, and PBMCs were isolated by Ficoll-Histopaque density gradient centrifugation and then cryopreserved in liquid nitrogen vapor phase. Purity and quantity of every magnetically sorted T cell population were checked by analytical flow cytometry. From each sorted fraction, genomic DNA was isolated and quantified by UV absorbance on a Nanodrop 2000c.

TCR CDR3 regions were amplified from genomic DNA by multiplex PCR using the deep immunoSEQ assay. Genomic DNA extracted from each cell subset was distributed evenly over all wells of several immunoSEQ 96-well plates, and each plate served as one replicate. For sorted subsets, each replicate PCR was loaded with approximately 190 ng genomic DNA, equivalent to about 33,000 T cell genomes. Purified libraries were measured with a Qubit 3.0 fluorometer, size-checked on a Bioanalyzer 2100, and measured again with the KAPA Library Quantification kit. Every immunoSEQ 96-well plate was sequenced on a separate single-read 150-cycle Illumina NextSeq 550 flow cell. The original methods were these. The immunoSEQ output contained only junctional sequences without quality scores, so filtering could not match that applied to full-length reads. Sequences were annotated with PyIR, a Python wrapper for IgBLAST v1.9, and V/J genes and CDR3 were assigned using IMGT germline references. Any read was removed if the V/J assignment was weak (E-value above 1e-6), the CDR3 was missing, or the read contained stop codons, out-of-frame junctions, or ambiguous translated residues. V3J clonotypes were defined by identical inferred V gene, J gene, and CDR3 amino acid sequence. The percentage overlap between two repertoires was calculated by dividing the number of shared unique clonotypes by the size of the smaller repertoire. Three approaches were used to assess repertoire richness: RTK rarefaction, the Chao1 estimator, and Recon v2.1 estimates of unobserved clonotypes. OLGA was used to compute generation probabilities for all TCRbeta clonotypes that the gDNA method yielded from a few donors. TCRdb holds this immuneACCESS table with in-frame rearrangements only. Some clones are missing; in checked studies, unresolved V genes explain under half, and the rest has no known cause. V and J calls and clone size are those listed in that table; D and trimming were worked out from the DNA. Here the sample has about 2.2 million clones; approximately 94% occur a single time. The top ten hold around 1.7% of the sample.

Results and caveats for the whole study, not just this receptor: Sampling was restricted to blood, and TCR repertoires in tissues likely differ from the TCR repertoires found in blood. Estimated clonotype richness was generally larger for naive than for memory subsets. Even with the large sequencing depth, rarefaction of the sorted-subset datasets indicated that sequencing was incomplete. About 4.5% of naive CD4, 3.5% of naive CD8, approximately 2% of memory CD4, and about 0.4% of memory CD8 clonotypes were shared across several donors. Because the study included only a small number of donors, the genetic and exposure-history diversity represented was limited. Compared with non-shared clonotypes, clonotypes shared by all four sorted-subset donors had higher generation probabilities. Pairwise subsampling indicated that sequencing depth was expected to affect the degree of clonotype sharing among donors.

The sequence was collected from a man aged 18 to 29 in good health. Some clones in this sample may be carry-over from other donors' samples. The rearrangement joined TRBV18 to TRBJ2-2; too little of a D gene remains to name it. Sequenced input: naive CD8+ T cells from PBMCs. The meaning of the sample's cell subset or site label: CD45RA+CCR7+. In nucleotides, the sequence is TGTGCCAGCTCACCCCTCGGCGGAGCCTCGGGCACCGGGGAGCTGTTTTTT. Its translation is CASSPLGGASGTGELFF.